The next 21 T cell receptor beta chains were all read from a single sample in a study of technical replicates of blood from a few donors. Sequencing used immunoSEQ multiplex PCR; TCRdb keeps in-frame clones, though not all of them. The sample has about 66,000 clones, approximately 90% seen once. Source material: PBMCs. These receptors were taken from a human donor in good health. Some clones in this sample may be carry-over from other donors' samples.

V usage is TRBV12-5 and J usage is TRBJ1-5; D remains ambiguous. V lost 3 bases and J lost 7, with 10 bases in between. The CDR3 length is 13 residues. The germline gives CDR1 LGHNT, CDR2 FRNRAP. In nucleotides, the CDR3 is TGTGCTAGTGGTTTTAACCCCGGGCAGCCCCAGCATTTT. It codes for CASGFNPGQPQHF.

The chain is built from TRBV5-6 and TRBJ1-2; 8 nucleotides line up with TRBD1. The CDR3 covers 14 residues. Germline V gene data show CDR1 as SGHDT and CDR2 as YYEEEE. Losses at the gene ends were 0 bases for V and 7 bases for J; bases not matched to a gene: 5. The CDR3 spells CASSLAGTGVGYTF. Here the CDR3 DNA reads TGTGCCAGCAGCTTGGCCGGGACAGGAGTTGGCTACACCTTC.

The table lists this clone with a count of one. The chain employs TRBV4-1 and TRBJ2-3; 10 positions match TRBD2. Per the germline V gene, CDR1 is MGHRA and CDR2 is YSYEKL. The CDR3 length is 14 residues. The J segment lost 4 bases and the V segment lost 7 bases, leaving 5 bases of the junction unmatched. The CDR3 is CASTRTSGPDTQYF. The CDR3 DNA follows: TGCGCCAGCACTCGGACTAGCGGCCCAGATACGCAGTATTTT.

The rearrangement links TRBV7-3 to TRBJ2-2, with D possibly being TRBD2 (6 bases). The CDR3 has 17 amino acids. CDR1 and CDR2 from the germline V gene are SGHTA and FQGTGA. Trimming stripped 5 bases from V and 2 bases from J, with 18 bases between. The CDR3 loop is CASSPSRRGLNTGELFF. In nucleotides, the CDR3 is TGTGCCAGCAGCCCTAGCCGGCGGGGTTTAAACACCGGGGAGCTGTTTTTT.

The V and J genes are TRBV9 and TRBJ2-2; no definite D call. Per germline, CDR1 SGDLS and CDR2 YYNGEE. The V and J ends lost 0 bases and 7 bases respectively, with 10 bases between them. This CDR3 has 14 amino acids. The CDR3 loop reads CASSVGRMFGELFF. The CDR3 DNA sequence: TGTGCCAGCAGCGTAGGGCGGATGTTCGGGGAGCTGTTTTTT. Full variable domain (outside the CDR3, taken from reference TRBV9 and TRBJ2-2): DSGVTQTPKHLITATGQRVTLRCSPRSGDLSVYWYQQSLDQGLQFLIQYYNGEERAKGNILERFSAQQFPDLHSELNLSSLELGDSALYFCASSVGRMFGELFFGEGSRLTVL.

For the CDR3, the DNA is TGTGCCAGCAGCTTCTCCGGGAAAAAAGATCAGCCCCAGCATTTT. Amino acid sequence: CASSFSGKKDQPQHF. The chain carries TRBV7-9 and TRBJ1-5; D gene unclear. CDR3 length: 15 residues. Trimming took 3 bases from V and 5 from J, leaving 14 bases between them. From germline, CDR1 is SEHNR and CDR2 FQNEAQ (reference sequence).

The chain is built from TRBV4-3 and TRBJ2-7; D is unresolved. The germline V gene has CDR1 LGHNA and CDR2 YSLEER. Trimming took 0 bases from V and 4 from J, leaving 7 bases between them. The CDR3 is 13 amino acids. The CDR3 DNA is TGCGCCAGCAGCCAAGACTACGGGTACGAGCAGTACTTC. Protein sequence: CASSQDYGYEQYF.

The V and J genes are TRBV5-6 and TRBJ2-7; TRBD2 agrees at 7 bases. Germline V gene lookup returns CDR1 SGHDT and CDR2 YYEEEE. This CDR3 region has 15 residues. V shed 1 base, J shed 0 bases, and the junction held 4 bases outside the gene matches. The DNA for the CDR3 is TGTGCCAGCAGCTTGCAGCGGGGCTACTCCTACGAGCAGTACTTC. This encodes CASSLQRGYSYEQYF.

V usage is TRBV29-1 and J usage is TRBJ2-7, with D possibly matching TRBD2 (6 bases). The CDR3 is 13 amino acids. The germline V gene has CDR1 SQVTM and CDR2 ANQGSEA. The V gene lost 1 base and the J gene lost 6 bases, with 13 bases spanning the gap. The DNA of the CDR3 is TGCAGCGTTGAAGCGGGGCGGGGTGCCGAGCAGTACTTC. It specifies CSVEAGRGAEQYF.

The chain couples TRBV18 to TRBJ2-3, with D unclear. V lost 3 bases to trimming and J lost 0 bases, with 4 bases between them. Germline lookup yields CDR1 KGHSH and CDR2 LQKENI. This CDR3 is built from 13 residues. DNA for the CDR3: TGTGCCAGCTCACCTCCGAGCACAGATACGCAGTATTTT. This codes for CASSPPSTDTQYF.

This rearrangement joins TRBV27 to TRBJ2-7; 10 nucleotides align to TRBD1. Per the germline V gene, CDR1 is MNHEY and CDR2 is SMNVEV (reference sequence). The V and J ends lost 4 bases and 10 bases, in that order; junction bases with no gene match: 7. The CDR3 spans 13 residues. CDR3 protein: CASSYGDRGAQYF. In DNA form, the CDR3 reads TGTGCCAGCAGTTACGGGGACAGGGGAGCCCAGTACTTC.

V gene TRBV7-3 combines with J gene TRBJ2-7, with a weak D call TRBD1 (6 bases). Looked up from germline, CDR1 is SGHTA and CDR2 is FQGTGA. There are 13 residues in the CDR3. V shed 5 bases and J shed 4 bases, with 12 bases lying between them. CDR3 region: CASSLDRGYEQYF. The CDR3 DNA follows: TGTGCCAGCAGCCTGGACAGAGGATACGAGCAGTACTTC.

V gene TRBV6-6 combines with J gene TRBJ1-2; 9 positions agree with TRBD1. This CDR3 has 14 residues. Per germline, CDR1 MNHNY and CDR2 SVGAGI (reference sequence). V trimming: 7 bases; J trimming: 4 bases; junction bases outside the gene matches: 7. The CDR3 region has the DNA TGTGCCAGCACCCCGGGACAGGGAGGCTATGGCTACACCTTC. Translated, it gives CASTPGQGGYGYTF.

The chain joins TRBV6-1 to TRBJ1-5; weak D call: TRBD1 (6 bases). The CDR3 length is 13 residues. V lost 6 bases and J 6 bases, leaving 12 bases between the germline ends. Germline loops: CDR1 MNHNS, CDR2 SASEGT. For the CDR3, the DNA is TGTGCCAGCAGCCAAGGGGGAGCTCAGCCCCAGCATTTT. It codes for CASSQGGAQPQHF.

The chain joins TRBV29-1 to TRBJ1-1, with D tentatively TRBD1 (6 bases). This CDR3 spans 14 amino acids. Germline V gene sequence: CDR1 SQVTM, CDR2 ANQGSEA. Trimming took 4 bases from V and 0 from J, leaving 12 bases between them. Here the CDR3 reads CSVVRDNLNTEAFF. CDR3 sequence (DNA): TGCAGCGTTGTTAGGGACAACCTGAACACTGAAGCTTTCTTT.

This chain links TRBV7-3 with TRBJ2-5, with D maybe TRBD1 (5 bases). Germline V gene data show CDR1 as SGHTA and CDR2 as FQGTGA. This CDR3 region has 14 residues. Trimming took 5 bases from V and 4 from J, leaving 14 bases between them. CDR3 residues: CASSPGDRRETQYF. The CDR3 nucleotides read TGTGCCAGCAGCCCGGGCGACAGAAGAGAGACCCAGTACTTC. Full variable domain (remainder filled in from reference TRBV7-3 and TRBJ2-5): GAGVSQTPSNKVTEKGKYVELRCDPISGHTALYWYRQSLGQGPEFLIYFQGTGAADDSGLPNDRFFAVRPEGSVSTLKIQRTERGDSAVYLCASSPGDRRETQYFGPGTRLLVL.

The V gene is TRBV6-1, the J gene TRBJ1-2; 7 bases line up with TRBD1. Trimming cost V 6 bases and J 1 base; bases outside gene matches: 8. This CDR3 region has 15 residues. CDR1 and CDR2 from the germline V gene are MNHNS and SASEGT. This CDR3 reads CASRGNRGFNYGYTF. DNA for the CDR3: TGTGCCAGCAGGGGGAACAGGGGATTTAACTATGGCTACACCTTC.

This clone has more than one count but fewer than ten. For the CDR3, the DNA is TGTGCCAGCAGCGCAGGAGACGGGACCCCCAGGGGTGAGCAGTTCTTC. Its translation: CASSAGDGTPRGEQFF. V is TRBV9 and J is TRBJ2-1, with D possibly TRBD1 on 6 matching bases. Germline assignment: CDR1 SGDLS and CDR2 YYNGEE. Trimming cost V 3 bases and J 9 bases, with 22 bases left between them. The length of the CDR3 is 16 residues.

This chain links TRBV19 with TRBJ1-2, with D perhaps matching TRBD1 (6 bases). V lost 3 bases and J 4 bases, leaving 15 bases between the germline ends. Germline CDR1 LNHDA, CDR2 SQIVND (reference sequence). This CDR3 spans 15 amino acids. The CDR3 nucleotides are TGTGCCAGTAGTATGTACCAGCAGGGGACCTATGGCTACACCTTC. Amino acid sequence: CASSMYQQGTYGYTF.

CDR3 protein: CASNGQANTEAFF. The CDR3 DNA follows: TGTGCCAGCAACGGACAGGCGAACACTGAAGCTTTCTTT. The chain couples TRBV6-1 to TRBJ1-1; 7 nucleotides match TRBD1. Per the germline V gene, CDR1 is MNHNS and CDR2 is SASEGT. The CDR3 contains 13 residues. V was pared by 7 bases and J by 1 base, with 3 bases of the junction left unmatched.

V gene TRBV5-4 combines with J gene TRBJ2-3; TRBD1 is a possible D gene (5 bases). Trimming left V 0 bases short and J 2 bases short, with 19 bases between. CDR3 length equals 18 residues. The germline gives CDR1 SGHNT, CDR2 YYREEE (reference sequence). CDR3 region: CASSLAPRQSLITDTQYF. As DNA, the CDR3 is TGTGCCAGCAGCTTGGCCCCGAGACAGAGCTTGATCACAGATACGCAGTATTTT.